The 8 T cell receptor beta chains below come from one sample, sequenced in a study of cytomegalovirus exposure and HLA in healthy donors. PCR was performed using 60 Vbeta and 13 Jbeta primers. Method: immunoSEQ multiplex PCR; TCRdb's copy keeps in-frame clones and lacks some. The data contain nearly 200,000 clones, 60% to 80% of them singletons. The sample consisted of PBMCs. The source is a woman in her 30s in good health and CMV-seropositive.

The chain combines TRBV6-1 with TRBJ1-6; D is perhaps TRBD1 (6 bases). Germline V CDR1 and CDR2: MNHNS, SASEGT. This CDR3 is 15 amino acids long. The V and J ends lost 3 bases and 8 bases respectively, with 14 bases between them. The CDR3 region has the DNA TGTGCCAGCAGTGAGGCGGGTGACAGGTATTCACCCCTCCACTTT. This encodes CASSEAGDRYSPLHF.

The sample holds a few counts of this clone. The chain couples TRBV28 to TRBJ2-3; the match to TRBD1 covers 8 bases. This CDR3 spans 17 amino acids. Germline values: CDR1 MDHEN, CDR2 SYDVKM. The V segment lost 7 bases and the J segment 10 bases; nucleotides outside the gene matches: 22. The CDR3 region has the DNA TGTGCCAGCACCCTCTCGGAAGCAGGACAGGGATATTTATCGCAGTATTTT. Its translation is CASTLSEAGQGYLSQYF.

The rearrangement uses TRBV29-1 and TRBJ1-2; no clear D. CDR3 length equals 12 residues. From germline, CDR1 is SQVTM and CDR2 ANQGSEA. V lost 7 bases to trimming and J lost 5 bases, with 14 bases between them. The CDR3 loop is CSAVTSAYGYTF. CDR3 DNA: TGCAGCGCTGTCACATCCGCATATGGCTACACCTTC.

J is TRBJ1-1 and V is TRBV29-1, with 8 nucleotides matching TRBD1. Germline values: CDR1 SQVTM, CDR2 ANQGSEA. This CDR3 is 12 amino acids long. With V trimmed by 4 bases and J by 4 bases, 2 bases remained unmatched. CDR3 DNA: TGCAGCGTTGTACAGGGGGTCACTGAAGCTTTCTTT. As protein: CSVVQGVTEAFF.

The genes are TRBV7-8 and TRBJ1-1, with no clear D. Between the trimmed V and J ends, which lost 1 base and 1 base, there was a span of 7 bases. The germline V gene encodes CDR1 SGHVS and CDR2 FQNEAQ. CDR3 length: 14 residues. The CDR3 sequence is CASSLDRKNTEAFF. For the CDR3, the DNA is TGTGCCAGCAGCTTAGACAGAAAGAACACTGAAGCTTTCTTT.

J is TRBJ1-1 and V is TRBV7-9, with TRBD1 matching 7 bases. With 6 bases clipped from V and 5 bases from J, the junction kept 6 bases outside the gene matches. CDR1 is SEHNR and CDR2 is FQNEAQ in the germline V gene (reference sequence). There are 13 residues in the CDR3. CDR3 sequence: CASRPDRETEAFF. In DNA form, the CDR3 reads TGTGCCAGCAGACCTGACAGGGAAACTGAAGCTTTCTTT.

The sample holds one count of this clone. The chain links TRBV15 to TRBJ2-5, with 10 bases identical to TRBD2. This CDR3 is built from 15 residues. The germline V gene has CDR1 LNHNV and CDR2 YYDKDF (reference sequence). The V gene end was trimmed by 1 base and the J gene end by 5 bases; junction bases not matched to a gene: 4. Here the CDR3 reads CATSRASGGSETQYF. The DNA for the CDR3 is TGTGCCACCAGCAGAGCTAGCGGGGGATCGGAGACCCAGTACTTC.

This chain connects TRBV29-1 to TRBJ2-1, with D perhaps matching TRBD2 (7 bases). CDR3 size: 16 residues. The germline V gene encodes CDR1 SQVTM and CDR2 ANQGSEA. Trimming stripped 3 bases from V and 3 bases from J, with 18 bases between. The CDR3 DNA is TGCAGCGTTGAGGGCGGGGGCGAGGCCCACTACAATGAGCAGTTCTTC. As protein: CSVEGGGEAHYNEQFF.